This T cell receptor (beta chain) was retrieved from a study of CD8 T cells in Susac syndrome. Reverse transcription of about 0.45 to 1 ug RNA was carried out with random hexamers. It was immunoSEQ multiplex PCR that amplified TCR beta CDR3 across 54 Vbeta and 13 Jbeta. MiXCR, applied by TCRdb to the immunoSEQ multiplex PCR reads, yields one record per CDR3 protein. The table lists about 300,000 distinct CDR3 sequences, 65% to 90% of them singletons. Points on this clonotype: One junction end does not reproduce the germline sequence, and a read error may be involved.

The V gene's germline CDR1 is SGHAT and CDR2 FQNNGV. The CDR3 spans 12 residues. Those who served as multiple sclerosis controls were treatment-naive patients with stable or active relapsing-remitting disease. TEMRA cells were FACS-enriched, and CD8+ and CD4+ T cells were isolated negatively. Sequencing was performed on CD8+ T cells from PBMCs. V is TRBV11-2 and J is TRBJ2-7; D is ambiguous. This TCR derives from a human donor with multiple sclerosis. The CDR3 protein is CASSLVAYEQHF. The DNA of the CDR3 is TGTGCCAGCAGCTTAGTCGCCTACGAGCAGCACTTC.